This T cell receptor (beta chain) was sequenced for a study of blood T cells in healthy people across ages. V lost 4 bases and J lost 7, with 14 bases in between. The germline CDR1 and CDR2 sequences are SGHTA and FQGNSA. The CDR3 consists of 13 residues. Sample-barcoded 5' priming and a J-beta primer mix drove a second PCR of 7 to 11 cycles. TCRdb reprocessed the 5' RACE reads with MiXCR, giving one entry per CDR3 protein. The sample carries approximately 900,000 distinct CDR3 sequences, about 29% recorded once. These records were also assigned to another study, of T cells of mothers and their children. That work adds: Each mother gave over 8 million TCR beta CDR3 reads; each child, about 2.9 million.

V and J are TRBV7-2 and TRBJ2-7; D call uncertain. The TCR comes from a woman aged 40 to 50 in good health. Sequencing input: blood. The CDR3 region is CASSSRSLAEQYF. The DNA of the CDR3 is TGTGCCAGCAGCTCCAGGTCCCTGGCGGAGCAGTACTTC.